A single T cell receptor beta chain is shown here with its context. Antigen unknown. These data originate in a study of graft-versus-host responses after intestinal transplantation. Study observations and caveats: Those patients showing graft-donor T cell macrochimerism displayed high graft-versus-host to host-versus-graft clonal ratios in allografts. Detection of GvH clones occurred in recipient marrow, and some had their first appearance in ileum or blood.

The germline CDR1 and CDR2 sequences are MNHEY and SMNVEV (reference sequence). CDR3 length: 16 residues. The V and J ends lost 6 bases and 1 base respectively, with 16 bases between them. Method: immunoSEQ multiplex PCR; TCRdb's copy keeps in-frame clones and lacks some. The repertoire consists of some 92,000 clones, with 92% occurring once and the leading ten covering 0.3% to 0.35%. The sample in question was unstimulated CD4+ T cells sorted from spleen or lymph node cells, obtained before intestinal transplant. This chain joins TRBV27 and TRBJ2-1; D gene ambiguous. This clonotype was sampled from a human donor who received an intestinal transplant. CDR3 coding DNA: TGTGCCAGCAGACCCCGGACCGACGTTTCCTACAATGAGCAGTTCTTC. This encodes CASRPRTDVSYNEQFF.